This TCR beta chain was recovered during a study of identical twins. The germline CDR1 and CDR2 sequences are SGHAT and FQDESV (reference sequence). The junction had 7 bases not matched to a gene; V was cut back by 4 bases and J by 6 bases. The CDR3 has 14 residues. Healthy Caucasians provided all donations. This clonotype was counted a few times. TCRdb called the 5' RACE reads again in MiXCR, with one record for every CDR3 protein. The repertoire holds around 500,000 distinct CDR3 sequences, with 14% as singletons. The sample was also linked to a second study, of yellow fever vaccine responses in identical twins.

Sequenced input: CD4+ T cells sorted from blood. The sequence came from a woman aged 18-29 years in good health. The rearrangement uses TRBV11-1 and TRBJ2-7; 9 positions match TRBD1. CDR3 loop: CASSSKGQGTEQYF. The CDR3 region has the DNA TGTGCCAGCAGCTCCAAGGGACAGGGTACCGAGCAGTACTTC.